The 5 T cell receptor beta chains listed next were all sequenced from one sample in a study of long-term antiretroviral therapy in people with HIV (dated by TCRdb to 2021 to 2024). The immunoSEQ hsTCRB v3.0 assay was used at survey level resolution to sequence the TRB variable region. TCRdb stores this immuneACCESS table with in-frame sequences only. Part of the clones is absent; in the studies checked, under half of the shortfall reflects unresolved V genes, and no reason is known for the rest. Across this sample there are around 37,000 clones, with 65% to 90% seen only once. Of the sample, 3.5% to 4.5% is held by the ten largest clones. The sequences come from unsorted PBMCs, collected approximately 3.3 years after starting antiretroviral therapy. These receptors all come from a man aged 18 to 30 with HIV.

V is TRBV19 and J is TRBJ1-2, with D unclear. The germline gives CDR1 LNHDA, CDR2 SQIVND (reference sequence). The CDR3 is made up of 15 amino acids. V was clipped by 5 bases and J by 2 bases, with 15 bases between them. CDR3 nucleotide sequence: TGTGCCAGTAGTGTTATAGTCGGACGGAACTATGGCTACACCTTC. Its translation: CASSVIVGRNYGYTF.

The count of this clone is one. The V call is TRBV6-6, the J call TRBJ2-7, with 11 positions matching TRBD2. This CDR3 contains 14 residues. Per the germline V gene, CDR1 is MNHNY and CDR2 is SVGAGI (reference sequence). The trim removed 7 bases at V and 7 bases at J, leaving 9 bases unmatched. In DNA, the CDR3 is TGTGCCAGCAAATTACTAGCGGGAGTGAGGGAGCAGTACTTC. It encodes CASKLLAGVREQYF.

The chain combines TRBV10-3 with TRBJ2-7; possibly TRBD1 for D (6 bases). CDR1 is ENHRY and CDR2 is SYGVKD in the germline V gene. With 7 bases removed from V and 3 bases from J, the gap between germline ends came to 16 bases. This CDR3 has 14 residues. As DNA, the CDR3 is TGTGCCATCAAGGGGCAGGGGCGAAACTACGAGCAGTACTTC. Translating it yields CAIKGQGRNYEQYF.

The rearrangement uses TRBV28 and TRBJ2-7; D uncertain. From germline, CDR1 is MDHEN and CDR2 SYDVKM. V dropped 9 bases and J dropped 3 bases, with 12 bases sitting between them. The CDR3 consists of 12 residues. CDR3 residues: CASEGDHYEQYF. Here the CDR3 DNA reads TGTGCCAGTGAAGGAGACCACTACGAGCAGTACTTC.

CDR3 DNA: TGTGCCATCACAGGAGCAGGTCAGCCCCAGCATTTT. It yields the protein CAITGAGQPQHF. The chain employs TRBV25-1 and TRBJ1-5, with a weak D call TRBD1 (5 bases). The CDR3 is made up of 12 amino acids. The germline V and J ends were trimmed by 10 bases and 6 bases, with 13 bases remaining between them. The V gene's germline CDR1 is MGHDK and CDR2 SYGVNS.